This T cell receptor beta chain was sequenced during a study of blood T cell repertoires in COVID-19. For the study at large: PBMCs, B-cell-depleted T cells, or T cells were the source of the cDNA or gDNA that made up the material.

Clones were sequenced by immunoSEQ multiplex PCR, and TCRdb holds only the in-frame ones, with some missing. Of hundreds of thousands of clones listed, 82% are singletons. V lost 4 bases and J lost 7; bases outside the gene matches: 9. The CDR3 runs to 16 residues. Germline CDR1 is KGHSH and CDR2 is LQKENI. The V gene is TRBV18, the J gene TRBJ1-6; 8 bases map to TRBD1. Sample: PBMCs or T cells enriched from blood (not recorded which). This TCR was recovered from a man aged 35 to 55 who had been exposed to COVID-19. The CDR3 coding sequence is TGTGCCAGCTCACAGGGGGACAGGTCCCTGAATTCACCCCTCCACTTT. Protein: CASSQGDRSLNSPLHF.